The 25 T cell receptor beta chains below come from one sample, sequenced in a study of T cells in women clearing cervical HPV infection. Only in-frame clones appear in the TCRdb table, and some are missing; sequencing was by immunoSEQ multiplex PCR. This listing includes fewer than 25,000 clones. Sequenced: blood buffy coat. Every receptor here comes from a woman aged 18-69 years with a cervical HPV16 infection that either progressed to CIN3+ or cleared (not recorded which).

Concerning this clone: The CDR3 is cut off 3 residues early in the read; its end comes from the germline J gene. This sequence joins TRBV19 and TRBJ1-5; D unclear. Germline-derived CDR1 and CDR2 are LNHDA and SQIVND (reference sequence). V was pared by 3 bases and J by 6 bases, with 15 bases between. This CDR3 is built from 15 residues. Incomplete CDR3 DNA: TGTGCCAGTAGTATCGGATACGGCTCAGGTCAGCCC. This translates into CASSIGYGSGQP. The full-length CDR3 reads as CASSIGYGSGQPQHF.

Regarding this clone: The observed sequence ends 3 residues before the CDR3 terminus, with the missing tail filled in from the germline J gene. The chain joins TRBV2 to TRBJ2-1; no firm D call. Trimming took 6 bases from V and 0 from J, leaving 6 bases between them. CDR3 length: 13 residues. From germline, CDR1 is SNHLY and CDR2 FYNNEI. The sequenced CDR3 bases are TGTGCCAGCAGCAGGAGCTCCTACAATGAG. Protein sequence: CASSRSSYNE. The entire CDR3 protein is CASSRSSYNEQFF.

Comment on this clone: The read terminates 3 residues ahead of where the CDR3 ends, so the germline J gene completes it. This sequence joins TRBV2 and TRBJ1-6; no firm D call. Deletions cut 4 bases from V and 8 bases from J, with 12 bases between. The CDR3 contains 14 residues. Germline V gives CDR1 SNHLY, CDR2 FYNNEI. The CDR3 DNA, read in part, is TGTGCCAGCAGTGGCGACCCAAGGGATTCACCC. Encoded protein: CASSGDPRDSP. The entire CDR3 is CASSGDPRDSPLHF.

Remarks on this clone: The read finishes 3 residues shy of the CDR3 end, and the germline J gene is used to complete it. The rearrangement uses TRBV5-1 and TRBJ2-3; TRBD2 might be the D (6 bases). Germline V gene sequence: CDR1 SGHRS, CDR2 YFSETQ. The ends were cut back, 0 bases at V and 3 bases at J, with 14 bases in the middle. This CDR3 comprises 16 residues. The sequenced part of the CDR3 DNA is TGCGCCAGCAGCTTGGCTTTTTTGGCGGGGACAGATACG. It specifies CASSLAFLAGTDT. The entire CDR3 sequence reads CASSLAFLAGTDTQYF. The complete variable domain, with remaining parts taken from reference TRBV5-1 and TRBJ2-3, reads KAGVTQTPRYLIKTRGQQVTLSCSPISGHRSVSWYQQTPGQGLQFLFEYFSETQRNKGNFPGRFSGRQFSNSRSEMNVSTLELGDSALYLCASSLAFLAGTDTQYFGPGTRLTVL.

As concerns this clone: The read gets to within 3 residues of the CDR3 end, and the germline J gene fills in the rest. The V call is TRBV30, the J call TRBJ1-3; weak D call: TRBD1 (5 bases). This CDR3 region has 14 residues. Germline V gene sequence: CDR1 GTSNPN, CDR2 SVGIG (reference sequence). Trimming removed 0 bases at V and 4 bases at J, with 10 bases between. CDR3 loop: CAWSVGRAGNTIYF. The CDR3 DNA, read in part, is TGTGCCTGGAGTGTTGGCAGGGCGGGAAACACC. Based on the CDR3 plus reference TRBV30 and TRBJ1-3, the full variable domain is SQTIHQWPATLVQPVGSPLSLECTVEGTSNPNLYWYRQAAGRGLQLLFYSVGIGQISSEVPQNLSASRPQDRQFILSSKKLLLSDSGFYLCAWSVGRAGNTIYFGEGSWLTVV.

Details on this clone: The read gets to within 3 residues of the CDR3 end, and the germline J gene fills in the rest. The chain combines TRBV13 with TRBJ2-1; 7 bases match TRBD2. This CDR3 contains 16 residues. Germline V gene data show CDR1 as PRHDT and CDR2 as FYEKMQ (reference sequence). The ends lost 5 bases at V and 4 bases at J; junction bases unmatched: 11. The CDR3 sequence is CASSPPSGENYNEQFF. The DNA read from the CDR3 is TGTGCCAGCAGCCCCCCCAGCGGGGAGAATTACAATGAG. Looking up the rest from reference TRBV13 and TRBJ2-1 gives the full variable domain: AAGVIQSPRHLIKEKRETATLKCYPIPRHDTVYWYQQGPGQDPQFLISFYEKMQSDKGSIPDRFSAQQFSDYHSELNMSSLELGDSALYFCASSPPSGENYNEQFFGPGTRLTVL.

As to this clone: Sequencing ends 3 residues short of the CDR3 end; the germline J gene provides the rest. The rearrangement links TRBV18 to TRBJ2-5, with D uncertain. This CDR3 spans 13 amino acids. The V gene lost 6 bases and the J gene lost 4 bases, with 12 bases spanning the gap. Germline loops: CDR1 KGHSH, CDR2 LQKENI. CDR3 sequence: CASSVAGAETQYF. The sequenced part of the CDR3 DNA is TGTGCCAGCTCCGTTGCAGGCGCAGAGACC. Filled out from reference TRBV18 and TRBJ2-5, the complete variable domain reads NAGVMQNPRHLVRRRGQEARLRCSPMKGHSHVYWYRQLPEEGLKFMVYLQKENIIDESGMPKERFSAEFPKEGPSILRIQQVVRGDSAAYFCASSVAGAETQYFGPGTRLLVL.

Notes on this clone: The read ends 3 residues early relative to the CDR3; the germline J gene fills the gap. This sequence joins TRBV19 and TRBJ1-4; D not resolved. The CDR3 spans 13 residues. The V end was cut by 1 base, the J end by 6 bases, with 6 bases between. Per the germline V gene, CDR1 is LNHDA and CDR2 is SQIVND (reference sequence). The CDR3 bases that were read are TGTGCCAGTAGTATAGGGAGGGATGAAAAA. It yields the protein CASSIGRDEK. In full, the CDR3 is CASSIGRDEKLFF. Looking up the rest from reference TRBV19 and TRBJ1-4 gives the full variable domain: DGGITQSPKYLFRKEGQNVTLSCEQNLNHDAMYWYRQDPGQGLRLIYYSQIVNDFQKGDIAEGYSVSREKKESFPLTVTSAQKNPTAFYLCASSIGRDEKLFFGSGTQLSVL.

As regards this clone: With the read ending 3 residues before the CDR3 end, the germline J gene is used to fill in that end. The chain has TRBV4-1 and TRBJ2-3; 9 bases are a match to TRBD1. This CDR3 contains 15 residues. Germline CDR1 reads MGHRA; CDR2 reads YSYEKL. The CDR3 bases that were read are TGCGCCAGCAGCCAACACAACAGGGGGCAAGAGACG. Translating gives CASSQHNRGQET. The CDR3 reads in full as CASSQHNRGQETQYF.

On this clone itself: The read comes to an end 3 residues before the CDR3 does, leaving the germline J gene to fill in the end. The rearrangement links TRBV7-9 to TRBJ2-5; 7 bases line up with TRBD1. The V and J ends lost 5 bases and 2 bases, in that order; junction bases with no gene match: 5. This CDR3 has 14 amino acids. Germline CDR1 SEHNR, CDR2 FQNEAQ (reference sequence). This chain's CDR3 is CASSPSDRQETQYF. CDR3 DNA (partial): TGTGCCAGCAGCCCATCGGACAGGCAAGAGACC. The full variable domain, in which reference TRBV7-9 and TRBJ2-5 provide the parts outside the CDR3, is DTGVSQNPRHKITKRGQNVTFRCDPISEHNRLYWYRQTLGQGPEFLTYFQNEAQLEKSRLLSDRFSAERPKGSFSTLEIQRTEQGDSAMYLCASSPSDRQETQYFGPGTRLLVL.

A word on this clone: The CDR3 end lies 3 residues beyond the end of the read and is filled in from the germline J gene. The chain links TRBV2 to TRBJ2-7; tentative D call: TRBD1 (6 bases). CDR3 size: 14 residues. CDR1 is SNHLY, CDR2 FYNNEI, per germline. The V and J ends lost 8 bases and 5 bases respectively, with 19 bases between them. The CDR3 loop is CASLDLGRGHEQYF. Partial CDR3 DNA: TGTGCCAGCCTGGATTTGGGCAGGGGCCACGAG.

Of note for this clone: The read ends 3 residues before the CDR3 terminus; that terminus is restored from the germline J gene. The chain carries TRBV5-1 and TRBJ1-6; possible D gene TRBD1, 6 bases. Germline CDR1 is SGHRS and CDR2 is YFSETQ. The CDR3 has 15 residues. Trimming left V 1 base short and J 5 bases short, with 10 bases between. Incomplete CDR3 DNA: TGCGCCAGCAGCTTGAGGACAGCCGATAATTCACCC. It translates to CASSLRTADNSP. The CDR3 as a whole reads CASSLRTADNSPLHF.

Points on this clone: The observed sequence ends 3 residues before the CDR3 terminus, with the missing tail filled in from the germline J gene. The chain recombines TRBV7-9 with TRBJ2-3, with TRBD2 matching 8 bases. The CDR3 contains 15 residues. The germline V gene encodes CDR1 SEHNR and CDR2 FQNEAQ (reference sequence). Partial CDR3 DNA: TGTGCCAGCAGTCCAACTAGCGGAAGGGAAGAGACG. It codes for CASSPTSGREET. The whole CDR3 region reads CASSPTSGREETQYF.

Comment on this clone: The CDR3 end is not reached by the read, which stops 3 residues before it; the germline J gene fills it in. The rearrangement uses TRBV19 and TRBJ1-6, with D possibly being TRBD1 (6 bases). CDR3 size: 13 residues. The germline CDR1 and CDR2 sequences are LNHDA and SQIVND (reference sequence). V lost 6 bases, J lost 6 bases, and 9 bases lay in between. The CDR3 is CASRQGTNSPLHF. The CDR3 DNA, read in part, is TGTGCCAGTAGACAGGGTACTAATTCACCC.

For this clone: Read data end 3 residues before the CDR3 end; the end is taken from the germline J gene. The chain uses TRBV7-9 and TRBJ1-4; 7 bases are a match to TRBD1. CDR3 length: 13 residues. The J segment lost 7 bases and the V segment lost 4 bases, leaving 3 bases of the junction unmatched. Germline V CDR1 and CDR2: SEHNR, FQNEAQ (reference sequence). CDR3 bases read: TGTGCCAGCAGCTCAGGGGGTGGTGAAAAA. It specifies CASSSGGGEK. The full-length CDR3 reads as CASSSGGGEKLFF.

On this clone: The read comes to an end 3 residues before the CDR3 does, leaving the germline J gene to fill in the end. This sequence joins TRBV2 and TRBJ2-2, with D possibly being TRBD1 (5 bases). The length of the CDR3 is 14 residues. Germline V lookup: CDR1 SNHLY, CDR2 FYNNEI. Partial CDR3 DNA: TGTGCCAGCAGACCGGGTAGGGGCCGGTCACCG. Translated, it gives CASRPGRGRSP. The CDR3 reads in full as CASRPGRGRSPLFF.

CDR3 in amino acids: CSAPQSSNEKLFF. The sequenced CDR3 bases are TGCAGTGCGCCACAGTCTTCTAATGAAAAA. The chain links TRBV20-1 to TRBJ1-4; no clear D. The sequence runs out 3 residues before the end of the CDR3; the remainder is reconstructed from the germline J gene. CDR1 is DFQATT and CDR2 is SNEGSKA in the germline V gene (reference sequence). This CDR3 has 13 residues. Trimming cost V 6 bases and J 3 bases, with 11 bases left between them.

Turning to this clone: The CDR3 end is not reached by the read, which stops 3 residues before it; the germline J gene fills it in. This chain links TRBV30 with TRBJ1-2; possibly TRBD1 for D (6 bases). The V gene lost 6 bases and the J gene lost 2 bases, with 19 bases spanning the gap. The CDR3 covers 15 residues. Germline V gene lookup returns CDR1 GTSNPN and CDR2 SVGIG (reference sequence). This CDR3 is CACHSQGTPNYGYTF. The DNA read from the CDR3 is TGTGCCTGTCATTCACAGGGTACCCCCAACTATGGC.

With respect to this clone: The read falls 3 residues short of the CDR3 end, and the missing part is taken from the germline J gene. The chain is built from TRBV20-1 and TRBJ1-1, with D possibly matching TRBD1 (6 bases). This CDR3 is built from 13 residues. V was clipped by 3 bases and J by 4 bases, with 12 bases between them. Per the germline V gene, CDR1 is DFQATT and CDR2 is SNEGSKA (reference sequence). The CDR3 sequence is CSASPVGGTEAFF. The sequenced part of the CDR3 DNA is TGCAGTGCTAGTCCAGTAGGGGGCACTGAA.

A word on this clone: Read sequence stops 3 residues before the CDR3 end, and the germline J gene provides the missing end. The rearrangement joins TRBV11-3 to TRBJ1-6; D not resolved. Germline loops: CDR1 SGHNT, CDR2 YENEEA. This CDR3 is 13 amino acids long. Trimming stripped 3 bases from V and 10 bases from J, with 10 bases between. CDR3 residues: CASSLSVSSPLHF. The DNA read from the CDR3 is TGTGCCAGCAGCTTGTCAGTTTCGTCACCC.

Worth noting for this clone: The read terminates 3 residues before the CDR3 end, so the remaining end is supplied by the germline J gene. The chain employs TRBV30 and TRBJ2-2; maybe TRBD1 (5 bases). CDR1 GTSNPN and CDR2 SVGIG come from the germline V gene (reference sequence). This CDR3 has 16 residues. The chain's CDR3 is CAWSGLGVPGANVLFF. The part of the CDR3 DNA that was read is TGTGCCTGGAGTGGATTAGGGGTTCCTGGGGCCAACGTG.

Comments on this clone: The CDR3 end lies 3 residues beyond the end of the read and is filled in from the germline J gene. The chain uses TRBV19 and TRBJ2-1; 8 bases map to TRBD2. CDR3 length: 15 amino acids. The germline V gene has CDR1 LNHDA and CDR2 SQIVND (reference sequence). V lost 3 bases and J lost 8; bases outside the gene matches: 9. CDR3 region: CASSISSGSGDEQFF. CDR3 DNA, as far as it was read: TGTGCCAGTAGTATTTCCAGCGGGAGTGGGGATGAG.

Notes on this clone: The CDR3 end lies 3 residues beyond the end of the read and is filled in from the germline J gene. The J gene is TRBJ2-3, the V gene TRBV19, with 7 bases aligning to TRBD1. Trimming took 0 bases from V and 5 from J; bases not matched to a gene: 5. The CDR3 is 15 residues long. CDR1 is LNHDA and CDR2 is SQIVND in the germline V gene (reference sequence). The CDR3 sequence is CASSIENRGIDTQYF. The CDR3 bases that were read are TGTGCCAGTAGTATAGAAAACAGGGGAATAGATACG.

For this clone: The CDR3 end falls 3 residues outside the read, so it is completed with the germline J gene. The chain uses TRBV2 and TRBJ2-3, with 8 bases fitting TRBD2. V was pared by 6 bases and J by 0 bases, with 5 bases of the junction left unmatched. CDR3 length equals 15 residues. The germline V gene encodes CDR1 SNHLY and CDR2 FYNNEI. Incomplete CDR3 DNA: TGTGCCAGCAGCCGACTAGCGTCAAGCACAGATACG. Protein: CASSRLASSTDT. The whole CDR3 sequence reads CASSRLASSTDTQYF.

Turning to this clone: The CDR3 end is not reached by the read, which stops 3 residues before it; the germline J gene fills it in. This chain connects TRBV20-1 to TRBJ1-4; D is unclear. The CDR3 length is 14 residues. CDR1 is DFQATT and CDR2 is SNEGSKA in the germline V gene (reference sequence). Trimming cost V 3 bases and J 0 bases, with 8 bases left between them. The CDR3: CSASHTTTNEKLFF. The DNA read from the CDR3 is TGCAGTGCTAGTCATACAACAACTAATGAAAAA.